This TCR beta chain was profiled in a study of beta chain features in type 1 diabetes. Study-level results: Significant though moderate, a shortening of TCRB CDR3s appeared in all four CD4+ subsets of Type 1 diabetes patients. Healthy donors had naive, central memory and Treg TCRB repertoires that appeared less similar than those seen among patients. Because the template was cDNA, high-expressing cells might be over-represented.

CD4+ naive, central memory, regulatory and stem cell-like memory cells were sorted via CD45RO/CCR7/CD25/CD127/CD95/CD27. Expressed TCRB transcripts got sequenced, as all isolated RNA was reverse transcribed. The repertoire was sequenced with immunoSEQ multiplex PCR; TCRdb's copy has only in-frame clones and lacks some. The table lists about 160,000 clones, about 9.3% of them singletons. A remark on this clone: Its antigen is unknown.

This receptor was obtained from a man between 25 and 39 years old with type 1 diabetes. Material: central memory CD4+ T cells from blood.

This CDR3 reads CASSLTTGGASGYTF. Here the CDR3 DNA reads TGTGCCAGCAGCCTAACGACAGGGGGCGCGAGTGGCTACACCTTC. The chain links TRBV7-9 to TRBJ1-2; 10 bases are shared with TRBD1. There are 15 residues in the CDR3. The germline V gene has CDR1 SEHNR and CDR2 FQNEAQ (reference sequence). V shed 5 bases, J shed 7 bases, and the junction held 10 bases outside the gene matches.